A selection of T cell receptor beta chains follows, all from one sample in a study of blood T cell repertoires in COVID-19. Assay: immunoSEQ multiplex PCR; the TCRdb copy retains only in-frame clones and omits some. The profile shows over 200,000 clones, about 87% of them singletons. Sequences were obtained from peripheral blood. The receptors originated from a man aged 60 to 75 who had recovered from COVID-19. The CDR3 runs from the conserved cysteine through the conserved F or W. Fields, in order: J gene, CDR3 length, clone size, D gene, V gene, CDR3 DNA, CDR3 protein. The D gene is left open where the match is weak. A row's size may be missing; if present it is once, few, many or a size class.

J gene: TRBJ1-2
CDR3 length: 12
clone size: -
D gene: -
V gene: TRBV19
CDR3 DNA: TGTGCCAGTAGTCCAGCAGGGGTTGGCTACACCTTC
CDR3 protein: CASSPAGVGYTF

J gene: TRBJ1-1
CDR3 length: 13
clone size: once
D gene: -
V gene: TRBV5-6
CDR3 DNA: TGTGCCAGCAGCTTGGGCAGGCGGGCTGAAGCTTTCTTT
CDR3 protein: CASSLGRRAEAFF

J gene: TRBJ1-1
CDR3 length: 13
clone size: -
D gene: -
V gene: TRBV18
CDR3 DNA: TGTGCCAGCTCACCTGGCATTTTGGCTGAAGCTTTCTTT
CDR3 protein: CASSPGILAEAFF

J gene: TRBJ2-5
CDR3 length: 14
clone size: once
D gene: TRBD2
V gene: TRBV5-1
CDR3 DNA: TGCGCCAGCCAGCGGGGGGGACTGCCAGAGACCCAGTACTTC
CDR3 protein: CASQRGGLPETQYF

J gene: TRBJ2-1
CDR3 length: 15
clone size: -
D gene: TRBD1
V gene: TRBV15
CDR3 DNA: TGTGCCACCAGCAGGCCGGGACAGGGTTGGTATGAGCAGTTCTTC
CDR3 protein: CATSRPGQGWYEQFF

J gene: TRBJ1-2
CDR3 length: 13
clone size: -
D gene: -
V gene: TRBV9
CDR3 DNA: TGTGCCAGCAGCGTAGGAGGGGGCTATGGCTACACCTTC
CDR3 protein: CASSVGGGYGYTF

J gene: TRBJ1-6
CDR3 length: 15
clone size: -
D gene: TRBD1
V gene: TRBV18
CDR3 DNA: TGTGCCAGCTCGTCCGGACAGGGACTCTTTTCACCCCTCCACTTT
CDR3 protein: CASSSGQGLFSPLHF

J gene: TRBJ2-7
CDR3 length: 14
clone size: -
D gene: TRBD1
V gene: TRBV28
CDR3 DNA: TGTGCCAGCGGTTTGACAGGGCTCTCCTACGAGCAGTACTTC
CDR3 protein: CASGLTGLSYEQYF

J gene: TRBJ2-1
CDR3 length: 15
clone size: -
D gene: TRBD2
V gene: TRBV7-3
CDR3 DNA: TGTGCCAGCAGCCATGGGACTAGCGGGGGCGATGAGCAGTTCTTC
CDR3 protein: CASSHGTSGGDEQFF

J gene: TRBJ2-2
CDR3 length: 16
clone size: -
D gene: -
V gene: TRBV7-2
CDR3 DNA: TGTGCCAGCAGCTTATTTCGAAGGGGTGGGCCCGGGGAGCTGTTTTTT
CDR3 protein: CASSLFRRGGPGELFF